This passage covers 23 T cell receptor beta chains from one sample sequenced in a study of T cell responses to AZD1222 COVID-19 vaccine (dated by TCRdb to the early 2020s). The library was made by the immunoSEQ multiplex PCR assay. The source is immuneACCESS, and TCRdb retained only in-frame sequences with V and J called. Part of the clones is not carried over; for the studies checked, unresolved V genes explain less than half of this, and the remainder is unexplained. The sample records about 100,000 clones, about 90% of which are singletons. The ten top clones hold over 4% of the sample. The sample's time point label is to be understood as: baseline before first vaccination. The treatment or condition label, read with the paper, signifies: meningococcal conjugate vaccine given as trial control. This sample comprised peripheral blood, obtained on day 0 of MenACWY control vaccination. The receptors come from an adult in good health.

In this sample, this clone turned up once. This chain joins TRBV7-2 and TRBJ2-3; the D is unclear. CDR3 length: 13 residues. Trimming cost V 4 bases and J 1 base, with 6 bases left between them. Germline values: CDR1 SGHTA, CDR2 FQGNSA. DNA of the CDR3: TGTGCCAGCAGCTCAGGACGCACAGATACGCAGTATTTT. It encodes CASSSGRTDTQYF. The complete variable domain, with remaining parts taken from reference TRBV7-2 and TRBJ2-3, reads GAGVSQSPSNKVTEKGKDVELRCDPISGHTALYWYRQSLGQGLEFLIYFQGNSAPDKSGLPSDRFSAERTGGSVSTLTIQRTQQEDSAVYLCASSSGRTDTQYFGPGTRLTVL.

The rearrangement uses TRBV28 and TRBJ2-5; possibly TRBD1 or TRBD2 for D (5 bases each). This CDR3 spans 17 amino acids. V dropped 1 base and J dropped 2 bases, with 17 bases sitting between them. The germline CDR1 and CDR2 sequences are MDHEN and SYDVKM. The CDR3 DNA reads as TGTGCCAGCAGTTTATCGGGACGGATAAGGTTACAAGAGACCCAGTACTTC. Amino acid sequence: CASSLSGRIRLQETQYF.

The chain employs TRBV2 and TRBJ1-2, with TRBD1 identical over 7 bases. Trimming cost V 4 bases and J 8 bases; bases outside gene matches: 10. This CDR3 spans 14 amino acids. The germline CDR1 and CDR2 sequences are SNHLY and FYNNEI. The CDR3 bases are TGTGCCAGCAGTGCGGGACAGAACAAGGAAGGCTACACCTTC. Encoded protein: CASSAGQNKEGYTF.

The chain has TRBV24-1 and TRBJ2-3, with 8 bases identical to TRBD1. J gave up 2 bases and V 1 base, and 7 bases lay outside the gene matches. The length of the CDR3 is 17 residues. Germline-derived CDR1 and CDR2 are KGHDR and SFDVKD. CDR3 sequence reads: CATSDFLETGVTDTQYF. The CDR3 nucleotides are TGTGCCACCAGTGATTTCTTGGAGACAGGGGTCACAGATACGCAGTATTTT.

This clone was observed a single time. The chain uses TRBV7-9 and TRBJ1-1; a weak D match, TRBD1 (5 bases). Germline-derived CDR1 and CDR2 are SEHNR and FQNEAQ (reference sequence). The CDR3 runs to 12 residues. The V end lost 5 bases, the J end lost 6 bases, and 10 bases lay between the germline ends. The CDR3 DNA is TGTGCCAGCAGCCCACAGACAGCTGAAGCTTTCTTT. As protein: CASSPQTAEAFF.

The chain combines TRBV5-3 with TRBJ1-2, with 8 bases that match TRBD1. TRBV5-3 is an open reading frame whose function is uncertain. The CDR3 contains 16 residues. V dropped 0 bases and J dropped 6; count of bases not matched to a gene: 10. The CDR3 sequence is CARSLGRRTGCHGYTF. The CDR3 DNA reads TGTGCCAGAAGCTTGGGTCGGAGGACAGGGTGTCATGGCTACACCTTC.

This chain connects TRBV7-2 to TRBJ1-2, with 9 positions matching TRBD1. The CDR3 is 14 residues long. Germline CDR1 is SGHTA and CDR2 is FQGNSA. V was pared by 5 bases and J by 8 bases, with 9 bases of the junction left unmatched. The CDR3 sequence is CASSTGTGTGGYTF. Here the CDR3 DNA reads TGTGCCAGCAGCACCGGGACAGGGACTGGGGGCTACACCTTC.

The V and J genes are TRBV27 and TRBJ2-3, with D possibly TRBD1 on 5 matching bases. Per the germline V gene, CDR1 is MNHEY and CDR2 is SMNVEV (reference sequence). Trimming shortened V by 1 base and J by 1 base, and 9 bases separated the two germline ends. The CDR3 runs 15 residues. The CDR3 bases are TGTGCCAGCAGTTTATTGGCAGGGCGCACAGATACGCAGTATTTT. This translates into CASSLLAGRTDTQYF.

The V gene is TRBV7-8, the J gene TRBJ1-5; D is perhaps TRBD1 (6 bases). The germline CDR1 and CDR2 sequences are SGHVS and FQNEAQ. Between the trimmed V and J ends, which lost 5 bases and 7 bases, there was a span of 15 bases. CDR3 size: 14 residues. The CDR3 protein is CASSQQGMEQPQHF. The CDR3 nucleotides read TGTGCCAGCAGCCAGCAGGGGATGGAGCAGCCCCAGCATTTT.

This clone was recorded once. This chain connects TRBV5-1 to TRBJ2-3, with D perhaps matching TRBD1 (6 bases). The CDR3 has 16 amino acids. Trimming took off 2 bases at V and 2 bases at J, with 15 bases between the two ends. Germline V gives CDR1 SGHRS, CDR2 YFSETQ. CDR3 in amino acids: CASSFLPGQITDTQYF. The CDR3 DNA follows: TGCGCCAGCAGCTTCCTCCCGGGACAAATCACAGATACGCAGTATTTT.

This clone was observed once. This chain uses TRBV5-8 with TRBJ1-5, with D maybe TRBD1 (5 bases). V dropped 6 bases and J dropped 3 bases, with 19 bases sitting between them. The CDR3 runs 16 residues. Germline V gives CDR1 SGHTS, CDR2 YDEGEE. CDR3 nucleotides: TGTGCCAGCACCCTCCCAGGGTCTTTTGACAATCAGCCCCAGCATTTT. This codes for CASTLPGSFDNQPQHF.

J is TRBJ1-3 and V is TRBV25-1; D uncertain. This CDR3 region has 14 residues. Germline assignment: CDR1 MGHDK and CDR2 SYGVNS. V lost 4 bases, J lost 0 bases, and 7 bases lay in between. CDR3 region: CASSGKSSGNTIYF. The CDR3 bases are TGTGCCAGCAGTGGGAAGAGCTCTGGAAACACCATATATTTT.

The chain uses TRBV4-3 and TRBJ2-1; 10 bases line up with TRBD2. The V and J ends lost 1 base and 9 bases, in that order; junction bases with no gene match: 9. This CDR3 contains 16 residues. CDR1 is LGHNA, CDR2 YSLEER, per germline. The CDR3 nucleotides are TGCGCCAGCAGCCAAGTTAGCGGGGGGCCCTTCGGTGAGCAGTTCTTC. This translates into CASSQVSGGPFGEQFF.

CDR3 in DNA: TGTGCCAGCAAGGGCCAGGGCGACGGGGAGCTGTTTTTT. It specifies CASKGQGDGELFF. V is TRBV6-5 and J is TRBJ2-2; tentatively, D is TRBD1 (5 bases). The CDR3 loop spans 13 amino acids. Germline CDR1 MNHEY, CDR2 SVGAGI. Trimming shortened V by 7 bases and J by 7 bases, and 13 bases separated the two germline ends.

This sequence joins TRBV7-2 and TRBJ2-2, with D possibly TRBD2 on 5 matching bases. Trimming cost V 0 bases and J 4 bases, with 12 bases left between them. This CDR3 has 16 residues. In germline, CDR1 is SGHTA, CDR2 FQGNSA. This CDR3 reads CASSLATSRGTGELFF. CDR3 nucleotides: TGTGCCAGCAGCTTAGCGACTTCCCGGGGCACCGGGGAGCTGTTTTTT.

This sequence joins TRBV6-2 or TRBV6-3 and TRBJ1-2; TRBD1 is a possible D gene (5 bases). V lost 5 bases and J lost 2, with 9 bases in between. Per germline, CDR1 MNHEY and CDR2 SVGEGT. The CDR3 has 13 amino acids. The CDR3 DNA sequence: TGTGCCAGCAGTCAAGACAGCAACTATGGCTACACCTTC. Residues: CASSQDSNYGYTF.

CDR3 DNA sequence: TGTGCCAGCAGCCCCCGAGCAGGGGGGTGGTCCGGGGAGCTGTTTTTT. This encodes CASSPRAGGWSGELFF. The V call is TRBV3-1 (or the pseudogene TRBV3-2), the J call TRBJ2-2, with a tentative D call TRBD1 (7 bases). Germline CDR1 LGHDT, CDR2 YNNKEL (reference sequence). V lost 4 bases and J 6 bases, leaving 18 bases between the germline ends. This CDR3 comprises 16 residues.

The chain's CDR3 is CSVEDRTKTDTQYF. The DNA of the CDR3 is TGCAGCGTTGAAGACCGGACTAAAACAGATACGCAGTATTTT. V usage is TRBV29-1 and J usage is TRBJ2-3, with D possibly being TRBD2 (6 bases). V was shortened by 0 bases and J by 3 bases, with 10 bases between the two germline ends. Per germline, CDR1 SQVTM and CDR2 ANQGSEA. This CDR3 has 14 amino acids.

This clone came up a few times. Here the CDR3 reads CASTKEDRGHTEAFF. CDR3 bases: TGTGCCAGCACCAAGGAGGACAGGGGGCACACTGAAGCTTTCTTT. V gene TRBV2 combines with J gene TRBJ1-1; 11 nucleotides agree with TRBD1. V dropped 7 bases and J dropped 3; count of bases not matched to a gene: 7. The CDR3 contains 15 residues. CDR1 SNHLY and CDR2 FYNNEI come from the germline V gene. Full variable domain (outside the CDR3, taken from reference TRBV2 and TRBJ1-1): EPEVTQTPSHQVTQMGQEVILRCVPISNHLYFYWYRQILGQKVEFLVSFYNNEISEKSEIFDDQFSVERPDGSNFTLKIRSTKLEDSAMYFCASTKEDRGHTEAFFGQGTRLTVV.

The chain uses TRBV6-1 and TRBJ2-2; D remains unclear. V shed 2 bases and J shed 7 bases, with 5 bases lying between them. The CDR3 runs to 12 residues. Germline V gene data show CDR1 as MNHNS and CDR2 as SASEGT. The CDR3 sequence is CASSETVGELFF. CDR3 coding DNA: TGTGCCAGCAGTGAAACTGTCGGGGAGCTGTTTTTT.

The CDR3 spells CASRREETQYF. The CDR3 DNA reads as TGTGCCAGCCGGCGGGAAGAGACCCAGTACTTC. The chain employs TRBV7-2 and TRBJ2-5, with D perhaps TRBD2 (5 bases). Trimming removed 8 bases at V and 3 bases at J, with 7 bases between. This CDR3 region has 11 residues. Germline lookup yields CDR1 SGHTA and CDR2 FQGNSA.

The rearrangement uses TRBV7-8 and TRBJ1-2; TRBD1 is a possible D gene (5 bases). The CDR3 has 17 amino acids. V gave up 5 bases and J gave up 4 bases, with 23 bases separating them. CDR1 and CDR2 (germline): SGHVS, FQNEAQ. Here the CDR3 reads CASSLGSAQQGGYGYTF. CDR3 sequence (DNA): TGTGCCAGCAGCCTTGGGTCCGCCCAGCAGGGAGGCTATGGCTACACCTTC.

The chain links TRBV12-2 to TRBJ2-1; the tabulated D call, TRBD1, remains unverified against the DNA. TRBV12-2 represents a pseudogene. The CDR3 length is 21 residues. The CDR3 sequence: CASRTQGRRERTGGTYNEQFF. DNA of the CDR3: TGTGCAAGTCGCACCCAGGGCCGGCGGGAAAGGACAGGAGGGACCTACAATGAGCAGTTCTTC.